A single sample gave rise to the 5 T cell receptor beta chains below, sequenced in a study of T-cell reconstitution after alpha-beta-depleted transplantation in children listed by TCRdb under 2016. To prepare the library, PCR was applied. Sequencing was carried out with an Illumina HiSeq 2500. TCR libraries were prepared with molecular barcoding, using unique molecular identifiers to normalize TCRbeta repertoire quantification. TCRdb ran its own pipeline on the public reads, namely fastp trimming at Q25 and MiXCR clone calling, and kept in-frame beta chains. Every distinct CDR3 protein forms one entry, paired with its most common genes and DNA. The sample table records just over 950,000 distinct CDR3 sequences; 25% to 35% of these occur just once. The ten most abundant clones make up roughly 30% of the sample. This specimen's treatment or condition label, per the study, means: allogeneic hematopoietic cell transplantation with graft depleted of TCRalphabeta T cells and CD19 B cells.

The input for sequencing was PBMCs, mostly from graft donor cells, taken 360 days after TCRalphabeta/CD19-depleted stem cell transplant. Every receptor here comes from a boy in the first two years of life who had a stem cell transplant for SCID, so the T cells may come from the graft donor.

V and J are TRBV18 and TRBJ1-1; 10 nucleotides agree with TRBD1. The CDR3 length is 13 residues. The J segment lost 11 bases and the V segment lost 3 bases, leaving 6 bases of the junction unmatched. Germline-derived CDR1 and CDR2 are KGHSH and LQKENI. Here the CDR3 DNA reads TGTGCCAGCTCACCGGGGGACAGGGGCCTCGCTTTCTTT. Translating it yields CASSPGDRGLAFF.

In this sample, this clonotype turned up many times. The J gene is TRBJ2-7, the V gene TRBV5-1; 7 bases are shared with TRBD2. Germline values: CDR1 SGHRS, CDR2 YFSETQ. This CDR3 has 13 residues. Trimming at V came to 5 bases and at J to 0 bases, leaving 2 bases not matched to a gene. The CDR3 loop reads CASRGEGSYEQYF. The CDR3 region has the DNA TGCGCCAGCAGGGGGGAGGGCTCCTACGAGCAGTACTTC.

The V gene is TRBV2, the J gene TRBJ2-1; D may match TRBD1 or TRBD2 (7 bases each). Germline V CDR1 and CDR2: SNHLY, FYNNEI. The V end lost 6 bases, the J end lost 7 bases, and 19 bases lay between the germline ends. The CDR3 has 15 residues. The CDR3 region has the DNA TGTGCCAGCAGCCTAACCTGGCAGGGGGGGAATGAGCAGTTCTTC. Residues: CASSLTWQGGNEQFF. The whole variable domain, filled in from reference TRBV2 and TRBJ2-1, reads EPEVTQTPSHQVTQMGQEVILRCVPISNHLYFYWYRQILGQKVEFLVSFYNNEISEKSEIFDDQFSVERPDGSNFTLKIRSTKLEDSAMYFCASSLTWQGGNEQFFGPGTRLTVL.

This clonotype was recorded a few times. The rearrangement links TRBV28 to TRBJ2-7, with 9 bases fitting TRBD2. Germline V lookup: CDR1 MDHEN, CDR2 SYDVKM. The CDR3 totals 19 residues. V lost 6 bases to trimming and J lost 0 bases; unmatched junction nucleotides: 18. DNA of the CDR3: TGTGCCAGCAGGATACGTCGGCGGGGGGGCCGTTGGGCCTCCTACGAGCAGTACTTC. Translating gives CASRIRRRGGRWASYEQYF.

The V and J genes are TRBV18 and TRBJ2-7; tentative D call: TRBD1 (5 bases). Trimming cost V 3 bases and J 1 base, with 13 bases left between them. The germline V gene encodes CDR1 KGHSH and CDR2 LQKENI. The CDR3 extends over 15 amino acids. The CDR3 region is CASSPQGRASYEQYF. CDR3 nucleotides: TGTGCCAGCTCACCGCAGGGAAGGGCTTCCTACGAGCAGTACTTC.